The clone carrying this T cell receptor (beta chain) has a handful of counts. Its antigen remains unidentified. The data were taken from a study of cytomegalovirus exposure and HLA in healthy donors. Study-wide results and caveats: Reportedly, TCR beta sequences accurately predicted HLA-A and HLA-B alleles in most subjects. Most of the TCR beta V segments (in an earlier analysis) were productive either about 87% or about 30% of the time. As a later analysis showed, a missense DCLRE1C variant was linked to trimming of TCR beta V- and J-genes. The records held CMV serostatus as the only immune exposure information.

PCR primers comprised 60 Vbeta and 13 Jbeta primers. Libraries were prepared by immunoSEQ multiplex PCR; TCRdb keeps only in-frame clonotypes and omits some of them. This table has approximately 150,000 clones, about 72% appearing once. The germline CDR1 and CDR2 sequences are MNHEY and SVGAGI. The germline V and J ends were trimmed by 2 bases and 7 bases, with 18 bases remaining between them. The CDR3 runs to 15 residues. V and J are TRBV6-5 and TRBJ2-7, with D tentatively TRBD1 (5 bases). Sequenced sample: PBMCs. This TCR derives from a man aged 55 to 69 in good health and CMV-seronegative. The CDR3 nucleotides are TGTGCCAGCAGTTACAAGGGGATAGGCTCCTGGGAGCAGTACTTC. This sequence encodes CASSYKGIGSWEQYF.